This TCR beta chain stems from a study of blood T cell repertoires in COVID-19. The Seattle site enrolled patients during active infection and followed them longitudinally. The ends were cut back, 3 bases at V and 0 bases at J, with 14 bases in the middle. The germline V gene encodes CDR1 KGHSH and CDR2 LQKENI. The CDR3 is 16 amino acids. The data were produced by immunoSEQ multiplex PCR, yet TCRdb's version contains in-frame clones alone and is incomplete. Of about 260,000 clones detected, about 87% appear once; the ten largest clones hold roughly 5.6%. The chain has TRBV18 and TRBJ2-5, with D unresolved. Sequencing input: peripheral blood. This TCR was sampled from an older woman with COVID-19, enrolled during active disease. The CDR3 DNA is TGTGCCAGCTCACCGCAAGCACCCCTGTACCAAGAGACCCAGTACTTC. The encoded protein is CASSPQAPLYQETQYF. Combining the CDR3 with reference TRBV18 and TRBJ2-5 gives the whole variable domain NAGVMQNPRHLVRRRGQEARLRCSPMKGHSHVYWYRQLPEEGLKFMVYLQKENIIDESGMPKERFSAEFPKEGPSILRIQQVVRGDSAAYFCASSPQAPLYQETQYFGPGTRLLVL.